A single sample gave rise to the 28 T cell receptor beta chains below, sequenced in a study of CD8+ T cells in alopecia areata. Treatment reported: oral pan-JAK inhibitor, 5-10 mg twice daily. RNA extraction was followed by reverse transcription into cDNA, which acted as the sequencing template. Assay: immunoSEQ multiplex PCR; the TCRdb copy retains only in-frame clones and omits some. In the table there are roughly 210,000 clones, around two fifths of which are singletons. This specimen consisted of CD4+ T cells sorted from blood, obtained at roughly week 36, from a patient treated with tofacitinib. The receptor set was obtained from a human donor with alopecia areata.

This clone was seen only a few times. CDR3 in DNA: TGTGCCTGGAGTGGAACAGGATGGGAGACCCAGTACTTC. It codes for CAWSGTGWETQYF. The chain couples TRBV30 to TRBJ2-5, with D possibly being TRBD1 (5 bases). From germline, CDR1 is GTSNPN and CDR2 SVGIG (reference sequence). With 1 base removed from V and 5 bases from J, the gap between germline ends came to 11 bases. There are 13 residues in the CDR3.

The V call is TRBV5-1, the J call TRBJ2-5; 9 bases are a match to TRBD1. CDR3 size: 14 residues. CDR1 is SGHRS and CDR2 is YFSETQ in the germline V gene. J gave up 5 bases and V 4 bases, and 6 bases lay outside the gene matches. The CDR3 nucleotides are TGCGCCAGCAGCACAGGACAGGGGTGGGAGACCCAGTACTTC. Protein: CASSTGQGWETQYF.

The chain employs TRBV7-9 and TRBJ2-7; D not resolved. The CDR3 has 13 residues. Trimming pared 4 bases from V and 1 base from J, leaving 8 bases between. Germline V lookup: CDR1 SEHNR, CDR2 FQNEAQ (reference sequence). The CDR3 sequence is CASSWPPSYEQYF. The CDR3 DNA is TGTGCCAGCAGCTGGCCTCCTTCCTACGAGCAGTACTTC.

This clone was counted between two and nine times. This chain joins TRBV28 and TRBJ2-7; D tentatively reads TRBD1 or TRBD2 (5 bases each). Germline values: CDR1 MDHEN, CDR2 SYDVKM. This CDR3 has 13 amino acids. The germline V and J ends were trimmed by 3 bases and 12 bases, with 18 bases remaining between them. This CDR3 reads CASSFPGHTRAYF. DNA of the CDR3: TGTGCCAGCAGTTTCCCCGGACATACGAGGGCGTACTTC.

The rearrangement links TRBV9 to TRBJ2-1; D not certain. The germline V gene encodes CDR1 SGDLS and CDR2 YYNGEE. The V gene lost 3 bases and the J gene lost 4 bases, with 2 bases spanning the gap. This CDR3 comprises 11 residues. CDR3 protein: CASSGYNEQFF. CDR3 nucleotide sequence: TGTGCCAGCAGCGGATACAATGAGCAGTTCTTC.

V usage is TRBV9 and J usage is TRBJ2-3; D possibly corresponds to TRBD2 (5 bases). Germline CDR1 SGDLS, CDR2 YYNGEE. This CDR3 is built from 15 residues. V gave up 4 bases and J gave up 2 bases, with 14 bases separating them. The CDR3 reads CASSWQEEYTDTQYF. The CDR3 coding sequence is TGTGCCAGCAGCTGGCAGGAGGAATACACAGATACGCAGTATTTT.

The chain employs TRBV5-1 and TRBJ2-5; 8 bases line up with TRBD2. V trimming: 8 bases; J trimming: 5 bases; junction bases outside the gene matches: 11. Germline V gene sequence: CDR1 SGHRS, CDR2 YFSETQ. The CDR3 extends over 14 amino acids. The DNA of the CDR3 is TGCGCCAGTTCCAGCGGGAGTAAACGGGAGACCCAGTACTTC. It translates to CASSSGSKRETQYF.

This chain connects TRBV5-1 to TRBJ2-7, with 9 bases identical to TRBD2. Germline CDR1 reads SGHRS; CDR2 reads YFSETQ. This CDR3 has 15 amino acids. With 2 bases clipped from V and 5 bases from J, the junction kept 8 bases outside the gene matches. This chain's CDR3 is CASSLIVAGVNEQYF. CDR3 in DNA: TGCGCCAGCAGCTTAATCGTAGCGGGAGTAAACGAGCAGTACTTC.

This sequence joins TRBV6-6 and TRBJ2-7; D remains unclear. Trimming cost V 2 bases and J 3 bases, with 11 bases left between them. The CDR3 sequence is 14 residues long. Germline CDR1 is MNHNY and CDR2 is SVGAGI (reference sequence). The CDR3, as DNA: TGTGCCAGCAGTTACCGGTCCGAGGACTACGAGCAGTACTTC. It is translated as CASSYRSEDYEQYF.

This rearrangement joins TRBV15 to TRBJ2-6; D gene ambiguous. The length of the CDR3 is 12 residues. V was shortened by 8 bases and J by 1 base, with 3 bases between the two germline ends. The germline V gene has CDR1 LNHNV and CDR2 YYDKDF (reference sequence). The CDR3 region has the DNA TGTGCCACCGGGTCTGGGGCCAACGTCCTGACTTTC. It translates to CATGSGANVLTF.

The chain has TRBV2 and TRBJ1-4, with 7 nucleotides matching TRBD1. The CDR3 loop spans 15 amino acids. V was clipped by 6 bases and J by 3 bases; unmatched bases: 7. CDR1 is SNHLY and CDR2 is FYNNEI in the germline V gene. CDR3 coding DNA: TGTGCCAGCAGAGCCGGGACAGCGGCTAATGAAAAACTGTTTTTT. Protein sequence: CASRAGTAANEKLFF.

This rearrangement joins TRBV5-1 to TRBJ2-4; weak D call: TRBD1 (5 bases). The V gene's germline CDR1 is SGHRS and CDR2 YFSETQ. This CDR3 region has 15 residues. The ends were cut back, 0 bases at V and 0 bases at J, with 7 bases in the middle. Here the CDR3 DNA reads TGCGCCAGCAGCTTGGACAGGCTAGCCAAAAACATTCAGTACTTC. Its protein is CASSLDRLAKNIQYF.

The chain has TRBV6-5 and TRBJ1-4; tentatively, D is TRBD1 (5 bases). This CDR3 region has 13 residues. The germline CDR1 and CDR2 sequences are MNHEY and SVGAGI. V was clipped by 2 bases and J by 8 bases, with 9 bases between them. This CDR3 reads CASSYRGREKLFF. CDR3 coding DNA: TGTGCCAGCAGTTACAGGGGACGGGAAAAACTGTTTTTT.

Concerning this clone itself: The same CDR3 arises from other DNA sequences in this sample as well. This chain links TRBV29-1 with TRBJ2-3; D ambiguous. Germline values: CDR1 SQVTM, CDR2 ANQGSEA. Between the trimmed V and J ends, which lost 6 bases and 2 bases, there was a span of 6 bases. The CDR3 covers 11 residues. CDR3: CSVEPTDTQYF. The CDR3, as DNA: TGCAGCGTGGAACCCACAGATACGCAGTATTTT.

The chain couples TRBV30 to TRBJ1-2, with D hard to call. This CDR3 has 12 amino acids. Germline loops: CDR1 GTSNPN, CDR2 SVGIG (reference sequence). V lost 0 bases to trimming and J lost 7 bases, with 9 bases between them. The CDR3 spells CAWSVRSSGYTF. In nucleotides, the CDR3 is TGTGCCTGGAGTGTACGTTCTTCTGGCTACACCTTC.

The rearrangement uses TRBV28 and TRBJ2-7; 7 bases are shared with TRBD1. The CDR3 contains 14 residues. The junction had 10 bases not matched to a gene; V was cut back by 5 bases and J by 6 bases. Germline loops: CDR1 MDHEN, CDR2 SYDVKM. The CDR3 nucleotides are TGTGCCAGCAGTCCGGGACAGCTTAAGCCCGAGCAGTACTTC. This gives the protein CASSPGQLKPEQYF.

In its sample, this clone was seen a few times. Different DNA sequences within this sample yield the same CDR3. CDR3 residues: CASSGDRVPYEQYF. The CDR3 nucleotides are TGTGCCAGCAGTGGGGACAGGGTGCCCTACGAGCAGTACTTC. V and J are TRBV2 and TRBJ2-7, with 9 positions matching TRBD1. V trimming: 4 bases; J trimming: 2 bases; junction bases outside the gene matches: 3. This CDR3 has 14 amino acids. Germline V gene lookup returns CDR1 SNHLY and CDR2 FYNNEI.

The chain uses TRBV25-1 and TRBJ2-3, with 11 bases lining up with TRBD2. V was clipped by 2 bases and J by 2 bases; unmatched bases: 6. The length of the CDR3 is 17 residues. The germline gives CDR1 MGHDK, CDR2 SYGVNS. The CDR3 loop reads CASSEQISGRATDTQYF. As DNA, the CDR3 is TGTGCCAGCAGTGAACAGATTAGCGGGAGGGCCACAGATACGCAGTATTTT.

This clone is a singleton in its sample. CDR3 sequence reads: CASSLDASSRQFF. DNA for the CDR3: TGCGCCAGCAGCTTGGATGCTAGTAGTAGGCAGTTCTTC. This sequence joins TRBV5-1 and TRBJ2-1, with no clear D. Germline CDR1 SGHRS, CDR2 YFSETQ. The CDR3 is 13 amino acids. V lost 0 bases to trimming and J lost 12 bases, with 13 bases between them.

The V call is TRBV25-1, the J call TRBJ2-7; D is ambiguous. Trimming left V 8 bases short and J 3 bases short, with 11 bases between. CDR3 size: 12 residues. The V gene's germline CDR1 is MGHDK and CDR2 SYGVNS. CDR3 in DNA: TGTGCCAGCCGTGGGGAACTCTACGAGCAGTACTTC. Amino acids: CASRGELYEQYF.

In DNA form, the CDR3 reads TGCGCCAGCAGTGAGTCGTTAGCAGATCAGCCCCAGCATTTT. It encodes CASSESLADQPQHF. The chain couples TRBV10-2 to TRBJ1-5; no clear D. V lost 0 bases, J lost 5 bases, and 8 bases lay in between. The CDR3 length is 14 residues. Germline V gene sequence: CDR1 WSHSY, CDR2 SAAADI.

The chain recombines TRBV5-1 with TRBJ2-3, with D tentatively TRBD2 (5 bases). The CDR3 contains 14 residues. Trimming pared 2 bases from V and 2 bases from J, leaving 9 bases between. Per germline, CDR1 SGHRS and CDR2 YFSETQ. The CDR3 reads CASSFEADTDTQYF. In nucleotides, the CDR3 is TGCGCCAGCAGCTTTGAAGCGGACACAGATACGCAGTATTTT.

This clone was seen more than once but under ten times. This chain connects TRBV6-5 to TRBJ1-2, with D possibly being TRBD1 (5 bases). Germline assignment: CDR1 MNHEY and CDR2 SVGAGI. V was pared by 3 bases and J by 2 bases, with 16 bases between. The CDR3 loop spans 16 amino acids. In DNA form, the CDR3 reads TGTGCCAGCAGTTATACCGGGGGACGGACAAACTATGGCTACACCTTC. Its translation is CASSYTGGRTNYGYTF.

The chain couples TRBV27 to TRBJ2-4; D possibly matches TRBD1 or TRBD2 (5 bases each). The CDR3 is 15 amino acids. V was trimmed by 4 bases and J by 0 bases, leaving 10 bases between them. Germline values: CDR1 MNHEY, CDR2 SMNVEV (reference sequence). CDR3 bases: TGTGCCAGCAGTTCCGGGACCCTAGCCAAAAACATTCAGTACTTC. Its translation is CASSSGTLAKNIQYF.

V and J are TRBV6-5 and TRBJ1-2; the D gene is possibly TRBD1 (5 bases). The CDR3 length is 14 residues. With 5 bases removed from V and 9 bases from J, the gap between germline ends came to 19 bases. Per the germline V gene, CDR1 is MNHEY and CDR2 is SVGAGI. The CDR3 DNA sequence: TGTGCCAGCAGTCCTCCGTTTGGGACTCATCGCTACACCTTC. This codes for CASSPPFGTHRYTF.

This clone has a handful of counts. The chain joins TRBV28 to TRBJ2-6; the D is unclear. This CDR3 has 15 residues. V lost 7 bases and J 2 bases, leaving 12 bases between the germline ends. Germline loops: CDR1 MDHEN, CDR2 SYDVKM. The CDR3 here is CASTSAGAGANVLTF. The CDR3 DNA reads as TGTGCCAGCACCTCGGCAGGTGCTGGGGCCAACGTCCTGACTTTC. Looking up the rest from reference TRBV28 and TRBJ2-6 gives the full variable domain: DVKVTQSSRYLVKRTGEKVFLECVQDMDHENMFWYRQDPGLGLRLIYFSYDVKMKEKGDIPEGYSVSREKKERFSLILESASTNQTSMYLCASTSAGAGANVLTFGAGSRLTVL.

The chain links TRBV14 to TRBJ2-2; the D call may be TRBD1 or TRBD2 (5 bases each). The V end lost 4 bases, the J end lost 5 bases, and 14 bases lay between the germline ends. CDR1 and CDR2 (germline): SGHDN, FVKESK. The CDR3 is 15 amino acids. CDR3 nucleotides: TGTGCCAGCAGCCTTATGGGGACCCAAACCGGGGAGCTGTTTTTT. Translating it yields CASSLMGTQTGELFF.

This clone was seen more than once but under ten times. The genes are TRBV5-8 and TRBJ2-7; either TRBD1 or TRBD2 may fit D (6 bases each). Germline CDR1 and CDR2: SGHTS and YDEGEE. This CDR3 spans 16 amino acids. With 4 bases removed from V and 0 bases from J, the gap between germline ends came to 17 bases. CDR3 nucleotides: TGTGCCAGCAGCCCGGGGGCCGCTAGGGGCTCCTACGAGCAGTACTTC. It encodes CASSPGAARGSYEQYF.